The TCR beta chain described here comes from a study of response to subunit inactivated influenza vaccine (dated by TCRdb to between 2017 and 2018). Concerning the study at large: To follow how T cells responded to a trivalent subunit inactivated influenza vaccine, the researchers relied on deep quantitative profiling of the T cell receptor repertoire.

V gives up 7 bases and J gives up 4 bases, and the segment between their germline ends measures 4 bases. CDR1 and CDR2, looked up from the germline V gene, are WSHSY and SAAADI. The CDR3 runs 11 residues from the cysteine to the phenylalanine. Only the CDR3 DNA is retained, 33 bases long and in frame from the first base. The library was prepared using RT-PCR. Instrument used: Illumina HiSeq 2500. Starting from the raw public reads, TCRdb applied fastp trimming at Q25, assembled clones with MiXCR and retained in-frame beta chains. One record per CDR3 amino acid sequence lists the most common genes and DNA. A total of over 150,000 distinct CDR3 sequences appear in this sample, around 11% of them only once. Together, the top ten hold around 40% of the sample. The study at large found these results: It was suggested by the authors that each seasonal influenza vaccination may recruit only a limited number of new T cells.

Details on this clonotype: Which antigen it targets is not known. Qualities for individual bases were not recorded, and no much larger clone is one base off.

The sequenced sample was CD8+ T cells sorted from PBMCs, obtained roughly 24 months after vaccination. The V and J genes are TRBV10-2 and TRBJ2-2; confidence is insufficient to name the D gene. The TCR sequence derives from a man in his fifties or sixties who received an inactivated influenza vaccine. Donor details come from another sample of the same person, matched by shared clones. The CDR3 amino acid sequence is: CASTITGELFF. In nucleotides, the sequence is TGCGCCAGCACCATCACCGGGGAGCTGTTTTTT.